The 27 T cell receptor beta chains in this list originate from one sample, sequenced in a study of blood T cell repertoires in COVID-19. Generated by immunoSEQ multiplex PCR, the TCRdb table keeps only in-frame clones and is missing some. The table has 250,000 to 300,000 clones, roughly 80% seen once. The source material was peripheral blood. The receptors were sampled from a man in his sixties who had recovered from COVID-19.

V usage is TRBV9 and J usage is TRBJ1-3, with D perhaps matching TRBD1 (6 bases). The V end lost 3 bases, the J end lost 2 bases, and 9 bases lay between the germline ends. The V gene's germline CDR1 is SGDLS and CDR2 YYNGEE. CDR3 length: 14 residues. The CDR3 bases are TGTGCCAGCAGCGAGGGGGGGACTGGAAACACCATATATTTT. Amino acids: CASSEGGTGNTIYF.

V is TRBV20-1 and J is TRBJ1-2, with TRBD1 matching over 8 bases. Looked up from germline, CDR1 is DFQATT and CDR2 is SNEGSKA (reference sequence). V was pared by 4 bases and J by 7 bases, with 2 bases of the junction left unmatched. CDR3 size: 11 residues. The CDR3 spells CSATGGIGYTF. The CDR3 DNA reads TGCAGTGCTACAGGGGGCATTGGCTACACCTTC.

This chain uses TRBV7-9 with TRBJ1-5; a weak D match, TRBD1 (5 bases). This CDR3 comprises 14 residues. The ends were cut back, 2 bases at V and 3 bases at J, with 8 bases in the middle. Germline assignment: CDR1 SEHNR and CDR2 FQNEAQ (reference sequence). CDR3 in DNA: TGTGCCAGCAGCTTAAGGGGAAACAATCAGCCCCAGCATTTT. Protein sequence: CASSLRGNNQPQHF. The full variable domain, with the rest looked up from reference TRBV7-9 and TRBJ1-5, is DTGVSQNPRHKITKRGQNVTFRCDPISEHNRLYWYRQTLGQGPEFLTYFQNEAQLEKSRLLSDRFSAERPKGSFSTLEIQRTEQGDSAMYLCASSLRGNNQPQHFGDGTRLSIL.

The chain has TRBV11-1 and TRBJ1-1, with 8 positions matching TRBD1. The CDR3 covers 15 residues. Losses at the gene ends were 1 base for V and 10 bases for J; bases not matched to a gene: 11. In germline, CDR1 is SGHAT, CDR2 FQDESV (reference sequence). The CDR3 here is CASSLDPRDRIRAFF. As DNA, the CDR3 is TGTGCCAGCAGCTTAGACCCCCGGGACAGGATTCGAGCTTTCTTT.

The chain employs TRBV5-4 and TRBJ2-7; 9 nucleotides align to TRBD2. CDR1 SGHNT and CDR2 YYREEE come from the germline V gene (reference sequence). There are 15 residues in the CDR3. V lost 5 bases to trimming and J lost 6 bases; unmatched junction nucleotides: 12. The CDR3 bases are TGTGCCAGCAGAAAGCGGGAGGCAGGCTACTCCGAGCAGTACTTC. Translation: CASRKREAGYSEQYF.

This sequence joins TRBV5-1 and TRBJ2-3, with TRBD1 identical over 11 bases. Trimming took 3 bases from V and 4 from J; bases not matched to a gene: 10. Germline CDR1 and CDR2: SGHRS and YFSETQ. The CDR3 runs to 17 residues. CDR3 nucleotides: TGCGCCAGCAGCTCGCTCGTACCGGGACAGGGGGCAGATACGCAGTATTTT. Translating gives CASSSLVPGQGADTQYF.

V and J are TRBV7-3 and TRBJ1-6, with 10 bases matching TRBD1. This CDR3 spans 14 amino acids. Germline-derived CDR1 and CDR2 are SGHTA and FQGTGA. V shed 4 bases, J shed 9 bases, and the junction held 3 bases outside the gene matches. The CDR3 protein is CASSSGQGGSPLHF. The CDR3 DNA sequence: TGTGCCAGCAGCTCCGGACAGGGGGGTTCACCCCTCCACTTT.

The chain combines TRBV2 with TRBJ1-5; perhaps TRBD1 as D (5 bases). The ends were cut back, 2 bases at V and 7 bases at J, with 15 bases in the middle. This CDR3 spans 15 amino acids. Looked up from germline, CDR1 is SNHLY and CDR2 is FYNNEI. In DNA, the CDR3 is TGTGCCAGCAGTGAAACGAAGGGGCGGTTCCAGCCCCAGCATTTT. Residues: CASSETKGRFQPQHF.

The rearrangement links TRBV9 to TRBJ2-2; 10 bases are a match to TRBD2. There are 19 residues in the CDR3. Germline trimming cut 4 bases from V and 4 bases from J; bases unmatched to any gene: 16. CDR1 and CDR2 from the germline V gene are SGDLS and YYNGEE. The CDR3 is CASSLKTPQAGGPTGELFF. The CDR3 DNA is TGTGCCAGCAGCCTAAAGACCCCTCAAGCGGGGGGGCCCACCGGGGAGCTGTTTTTT.

This chain joins TRBV27 and TRBJ1-2; TRBD1 matches at 9 bases. The CDR3 is made up of 16 amino acids. Germline lookup yields CDR1 MNHEY and CDR2 SMNVEV (reference sequence). Germline trimming cut 2 bases from V and 3 bases from J; bases unmatched to any gene: 7. The CDR3 reads CASSLTPGQGDYGYTF. The CDR3 coding sequence is TGTGCCAGCAGTTTAACACCGGGACAGGGAGACTATGGCTACACCTTC.

The chain has TRBV21-1 and TRBJ1-6. TRBV21-1 is annotated as a pseudogene. CDR3 length equals 20 residues. The CDR3 here is CASSVIPGLLEFRAPTHLHF. CDR3 bases: TGTGCCAGCAGCGTTATACCGGGACTTCTCGAATTCAGAGCCCCCACGCACCTCCACTTT.

To note about this clone: The same CDR3 is also encoded by other DNA sequences in this sample. J is TRBJ1-3 and V is TRBV18; D ambiguous. This CDR3 has 13 residues. The germline V gene has CDR1 KGHSH and CDR2 LQKENI. V was trimmed by 3 bases and J by 0 bases, leaving 3 bases between them. The CDR3 DNA reads as TGTGCCAGCTCACCCCTCTCTGGAAACACCATATATTTT. Translating it yields CASSPLSGNTIYF.

V usage is TRBV2 and J usage is TRBJ2-5, with D hard to call. The CDR3 has 13 amino acids. Germline CDR1 is SNHLY and CDR2 is FYNNEI. V was trimmed by 9 bases and J by 1 base, leaving 12 bases between them. This CDR3 is CARRLALQETQYF. DNA of the CDR3: TGTGCCAGACGTCTGGCTCTCCAAGAGACCCAGTACTTC.

The gene calls are TRBV27 and TRBJ2-1; 13 bases are a match to TRBD2. V lost 6 bases to trimming and J lost 3 bases; unmatched junction nucleotides: 5. From germline, CDR1 is MNHEY and CDR2 SMNVEV (reference sequence). The length of the CDR3 is 16 residues. The CDR3 reads CASSLLAGGLYNEQFF. DNA for the CDR3: TGTGCCAGCAGCCTACTAGCGGGGGGGCTCTACAATGAGCAGTTCTTC.

The CDR3 DNA sequence: TGCGCCAGCACAGGGGGCCAAAACACTGAAGCTTTCTTT. Amino acid sequence: CASTGGQNTEAFF. J is TRBJ1-1 and V is TRBV5-1; 8 bases fit TRBD1. From germline, CDR1 is SGHRS and CDR2 YFSETQ. This CDR3 comprises 13 residues. The junction had 3 bases not matched to a gene; V was cut back by 6 bases and J by 2 bases.

The rearrangement joins TRBV5-4 to TRBJ1-1; the D gene is possibly TRBD1 (6 bases). Germline V gene data show CDR1 as SGHNT and CDR2 as YYREEE (reference sequence). Deletions cut 4 bases from V and 4 bases from J, with 17 bases between. The CDR3 is made up of 15 amino acids. Here the CDR3 DNA reads TGTGCCAGCAGCGCTTTTTGGGGGCGGAGCACTGAAGCTTTCTTT. Encoded protein: CASSAFWGRSTEAFF.

This clone was detected only once. The CDR3 loop is CASSPGQGVTGYTF. The CDR3 region has the DNA TGCGCCAGCAGCCCCGGACAGGGAGTAACCGGCTACACCTTC. This chain links TRBV5-1 with TRBJ1-2; 8 positions match TRBD1. Germline V gene sequence: CDR1 SGHRS, CDR2 YFSETQ. This CDR3 is 14 amino acids long. J was trimmed by 8 bases and V by 4 bases; bases with no gene match: 10.

This chain joins TRBV2 and TRBJ1-3; TRBD1 agrees at 7 bases. CDR3 size: 17 residues. V lost 5 bases and J lost 0; bases outside the gene matches: 10. Germline assignment: CDR1 SNHLY and CDR2 FYNNEI. Here the CDR3 reads CASSSPGQRVSGNTIYF. The CDR3 nucleotides read TGTGCCAGCAGTTCACCGGGACAGCGGGTCTCTGGAAACACCATATATTTT.

The V gene is TRBV2, the J gene TRBJ2-2; D gene unclear. This CDR3 contains 15 residues. Germline V gene sequence: CDR1 SNHLY, CDR2 FYNNEI. V was cut by 7 bases and J by 5 bases, with 17 bases left in between. CDR3 region: CASTADRPLTGELFF. The CDR3 DNA follows: TGTGCCAGCACCGCGGATCGGCCTCTTACCGGGGAGCTGTTTTTT.

The rearrangement links TRBV7-9 to TRBJ1-4; TRBD1 matches 9 bases. The J segment lost 7 bases and the V segment lost 3 bases, leaving 12 bases of the junction unmatched. The CDR3 sequence is 17 residues long. In germline, CDR1 is SEHNR, CDR2 FQNEAQ (reference sequence). The CDR3 DNA is TGTGCCAGCAGCTTGGGGGCGATAGGACAGGGGAGTGAAAAACTGTTTTTT. It translates to CASSLGAIGQGSEKLFF. Variable domain in full (rest from reference TRBV7-9 and TRBJ1-4): DTGVSQNPRHKITKRGQNVTFRCDPISEHNRLYWYRQTLGQGPEFLTYFQNEAQLEKSRLLSDRFSAERPKGSFSTLEIQRTEQGDSAMYLCASSLGAIGQGSEKLFFGSGTQLSVL.

The V gene is TRBV18, the J gene TRBJ2-3; 9 positions agree with TRBD1. The CDR3 extends over 14 amino acids. After removal of 4 bases from V and 4 bases from J, the junction contained 3 bases not matched to a gene. Germline values: CDR1 KGHSH, CDR2 LQKENI. The CDR3 coding sequence is TGTGCCAGCTCACGACAGGGGGAAGCAGATACGCAGTATTTT. Amino acids: CASSRQGEADTQYF.

V and J are TRBV5-6 and TRBJ1-1, with D perhaps TRBD1 (5 bases). Trimming left V 2 bases short and J 0 bases short, with 14 bases between. CDR1 and CDR2 from the germline V gene are SGHDT and YYEEEE. The CDR3 contains 16 residues. The CDR3 nucleotides read TGTGCCAGCAGCTTAGTGTCTGGCAGGGTGAACACTGAAGCTTTCTTT. Translating gives CASSLVSGRVNTEAFF. Combining the CDR3 with reference TRBV5-6 and TRBJ1-1 gives the whole variable domain DAGVTQSPTHLIKTRGQQVTLRCSPKSGHDTVSWYQQALGQGPQFIFQYYEEEERQRGNFPDRFSGHQFPNYSSELNVNALLLGDSALYLCASSLVSGRVNTEAFFGQGTRLTVV.

The rearrangement uses TRBV7-9 and TRBJ2-2; 11 bases match TRBD2. Trimming cost V 3 bases and J 3 bases; bases outside gene matches: 3. From germline, CDR1 is SEHNR and CDR2 FQNEAQ (reference sequence). The CDR3 length is 16 residues. The CDR3 loop reads CASSFPSGRYTGELFF. The CDR3 DNA reads TGTGCCAGCAGCTTCCCTAGCGGGAGGTACACCGGGGAGCTGTTTTTT. Full variable domain (remainder filled in from reference TRBV7-9 and TRBJ2-2): DTGVSQNPRHKITKRGQNVTFRCDPISEHNRLYWYRQTLGQGPEFLTYFQNEAQLEKSRLLSDRFSAERPKGSFSTLEIQRTEQGDSAMYLCASSFPSGRYTGELFFGEGSRLTVL.

This chain links TRBV27 with TRBJ2-5; the match to TRBD2 covers 11 bases. Germline-derived CDR1 and CDR2 are MNHEY and SMNVEV (reference sequence). The CDR3 contains 14 residues. The V gene end was trimmed by 5 bases and the J gene end by 4 bases; junction bases not matched to a gene: 3. Here the CDR3 DNA reads TGTGCCAGCAGTACCGGACTAGCGGGAGAGACCCAGTACTTC. As protein: CASSTGLAGETQYF.

V usage is TRBV6-5 and J usage is TRBJ1-3; the match to TRBD1 covers 7 bases. Per the germline V gene, CDR1 is MNHEY and CDR2 is SVGAGI. Trimming cost V 7 bases and J 0 bases; bases outside gene matches: 6. The CDR3 sequence is 15 residues long. CDR3 sequence (DNA): TGTGCCAGCAAGAGACAGGGAGGCTCTGGAAACACCATATATTTT. Amino acid sequence: CASKRQGGSGNTIYF.

J is TRBJ1-6 and V is TRBV21-1; TRBD1 was called by the table and not checked on the DNA. TRBV21-1 is a listed pseudogene. The CDR3 totals 17 residues. The CDR3: CASSSRDRDFSRPPLHF. For the CDR3, the DNA is TGTGCCAGCAGCTCGCGGGACAGGGATTTTAGCAGGCCACCCCTCCACTTT.

The V and J genes are TRBV19 and TRBJ1-2; 9 bases are a match to TRBD1. Germline CDR1 LNHDA, CDR2 SQIVND (reference sequence). This CDR3 has 13 amino acids. V lost 5 bases to trimming and J lost 6 bases; unmatched junction nucleotides: 4. The CDR3 is CASSFRTGDGYTF. CDR3 nucleotide sequence: TGTGCCAGTAGTTTCCGGACAGGGGATGGCTACACCTTC.